The 25 T cell receptor beta chains given below trace back to one sample, sequenced in a study of blood T cell repertoires in COVID-19. Assay: immunoSEQ multiplex PCR; the TCRdb copy retains only in-frame clones and omits some. The sample contains more than 250,000 clones, roughly 88% of which appear only once. Sequencing was done on a sample of peripheral blood. These receptors all come from a woman in her twenties or thirties with COVID-19, enrolled during active disease.

The chain couples TRBV5-1 to TRBJ1-1; D gene uncertain. The CDR3 extends over 17 amino acids. The V end lost 3 bases, the J end lost 3 bases, and 21 bases lay between the germline ends. Germline V gene data show CDR1 as SGHRS and CDR2 as YFSETQ. This CDR3 reads CASSSARGGGGHTEAFF. DNA for the CDR3: TGCGCCAGCAGCTCAGCTCGGGGTGGCGGAGGTCACACTGAAGCTTTCTTT.

The chain combines TRBV28 with TRBJ1-2; 10 bases line up with TRBD1. This CDR3 is built from 14 residues. The germline V gene encodes CDR1 MDHEN and CDR2 SYDVKM. The J segment lost 4 bases and the V segment lost 6 bases, leaving 5 bases of the junction unmatched. The CDR3 reads CASRIRTGGYGYTF. The CDR3 DNA is TGTGCCAGCAGAATTCGGACAGGGGGCTATGGCTACACCTTC.

The V gene is TRBV19, the J gene TRBJ1-2, with D possibly TRBD1 on 5 matching bases. The CDR3 loop spans 18 amino acids. Germline CDR1 LNHDA, CDR2 SQIVND (reference sequence). Trimming stripped 4 bases from V and 3 bases from J, with 24 bases between. The CDR3 DNA sequence: TGTGCCAGTAGTACAGACCCCTACCGGACCCGACAGCACTATGGCTACACCTTC. Amino acids: CASSTDPYRTRQHYGYTF.

The chain employs TRBV6-5 and TRBJ2-1; a weak D match, TRBD2 (7 bases). The V gene lost 8 bases and the J gene lost 7 bases, with 18 bases spanning the gap. Per germline, CDR1 MNHEY and CDR2 SVGAGI. The CDR3 is 14 amino acids. The CDR3 DNA sequence: TGTGCCAGCGCGCTACGGGGGGCCGAGAATGAGCAGTTCTTC. It encodes CASALRGAENEQFF.

The rearrangement links TRBV7-6 to TRBJ1-4; no reliable D call. Per the germline V gene, CDR1 is SGHVS and CDR2 is FNYEAQ. There are 16 residues in the CDR3. The ends were cut back, 1 base at V and 5 bases at J, with 14 bases in the middle. The DNA for the CDR3 is TGTGCCAGCAGCTTAGTGGGCGGGGAGGCAAATGAAAAACTGTTTTTT. Protein: CASSLVGGEANEKLFF.

The rearrangement uses TRBV7-8 and TRBJ2-7, with 9 bases fitting TRBD1. Germline V gene sequence: CDR1 SGHVS, CDR2 FQNEAQ. The CDR3 spans 17 residues. J lost 0 bases, V lost 3 bases, and 9 bases had no gene match. CDR3 loop: CASSFPGQGTSSYEQYF. The CDR3 DNA reads TGTGCCAGCAGCTTTCCGGGACAGGGCACCAGCTCCTACGAGCAGTACTTC.

V usage is TRBV7-9 and J usage is TRBJ2-1, with 8 bases lining up with TRBD2. The CDR3 is 15 amino acids. Germline trimming cut 8 bases from V and 3 bases from J; bases unmatched to any gene: 9. The germline CDR1 and CDR2 sequences are SEHNR and FQNEAQ (reference sequence). The CDR3 DNA sequence: TGTGCCAGCCACTACGGGAGGGGGGGCTACAATGAGCAGTTCTTC. Residues: CASHYGRGGYNEQFF.

V and J are TRBV6-5 and TRBJ1-3; the D gene is possibly TRBD1 (5 bases). The CDR3 runs 16 residues. V lost 4 bases to trimming and J lost 1 base, with 14 bases between them. Per the germline V gene, CDR1 is MNHEY and CDR2 is SVGAGI. CDR3 in DNA: TGTGCCAGCAGTTTAGTATCGGGGGGATCTGGAAACACCATATATTTT. Residues: CASSLVSGGSGNTIYF.

The chain joins TRBV27 to TRBJ1-6, with D maybe TRBD1 (5 bases). The CDR3 is 15 amino acids. Germline CDR1 MNHEY, CDR2 SMNVEV (reference sequence). V lost 6 bases and J lost 4, with 13 bases in between. In nucleotides, the CDR3 is TGTGCCAGCAGACCAGGGTACTCTTATAATTCACCCCTCCACTTT. It is translated as CASRPGYSYNSPLHF.

The genes are TRBV27 and TRBJ1-2, with D perhaps matching TRBD1 (6 bases). V dropped 4 bases and J dropped 7 bases, with 13 bases sitting between them. Germline CDR1 and CDR2: MNHEY and SMNVEV (reference sequence). The CDR3 consists of 13 residues. The CDR3 loop reads CASSSMGGPGYTF. CDR3 in DNA: TGTGCCAGCAGTTCGATGGGGGGGCCTGGCTACACCTTC.

This sequence joins TRBV18 and TRBJ1-1; 9 positions agree with TRBD1. This CDR3 region has 16 residues. Trimming took 4 bases from V and 3 from J; bases not matched to a gene: 9. Germline values: CDR1 KGHSH, CDR2 LQKENI. The chain's CDR3 is CASSLGQGIRYTEAFF. The CDR3, as DNA: TGTGCCAGCTCACTTGGACAGGGGATTAGGTACACTGAAGCTTTCTTT.

With respect to this clone: Its ends do not fully match the called genes, so a read error is possible. The genes are TRBV2 and TRBJ1-5; perhaps TRBD1 as D (6 bases). CDR3 length: 15 residues. The germline V gene encodes CDR1 SNHLY and CDR2 FYNNEI. The CDR3 loop is CASSEDRLLNQPQHF. For the CDR3, the DNA is TGTGCCAGCAGCGAAGACAGGCTCCTAAATCAGCCCCAGCATTTT. The whole variable domain, filled in from reference TRBV2 and TRBJ1-5, reads EPEVTQTPSHQVTQMGQEVILRCVPISNHLYFYWYRQILGQKVEFLVSFYNNEISEKSEIFDDQFSVERPDGSNFTLKIRSTKLEDSAMYFCASSEDRLLNQPQHFGDGTRLSIL.

V and J are TRBV5-1 and TRBJ2-2; TRBD1 might be the D (5 bases). Trimming removed 0 bases at V and 0 bases at J, with 9 bases between. Germline V gene lookup returns CDR1 SGHRS and CDR2 YFSETQ. This CDR3 is 16 amino acids long. CDR3: CASSLEGESNTGELFF. CDR3 sequence (DNA): TGCGCCAGCAGCTTGGAAGGGGAATCGAACACCGGGGAGCTGTTTTTT.

This clone was recorded once. The chain combines TRBV19 with TRBJ1-2, with 9 positions matching TRBD1. Trimming cost V 7 bases and J 0 bases; bases outside gene matches: 12. The CDR3 is 17 amino acids. CDR1 is LNHDA and CDR2 is SQIVND in the germline V gene (reference sequence). The CDR3 spells CASTNSIGTGTNYGYTF. Here the CDR3 DNA reads TGTGCCAGTACCAACTCCATCGGGACAGGGACTAACTATGGCTACACCTTC.

The rearrangement joins TRBV12-2 to TRBJ1-2. TRBV12-2 is recorded as a pseudogene. CDR3 length: 10 residues. CDR3 protein: CASGGSGYTF. The CDR3 DNA follows: TGTGCAAGTGGAGGTAGTGGCTACACCTTC.

The chain uses TRBV9 and TRBJ1-6; 9 nucleotides line up with TRBD1. J lost 8 bases, V lost 7 bases, and 7 bases had no gene match. The V gene's germline CDR1 is SGDLS and CDR2 YYNGEE. This CDR3 spans 14 amino acids. The CDR3 sequence is CASSEGQGYSPLHF. CDR3 sequence (DNA): TGTGCCAGCTCGGAGGGACAGGGTTATTCACCCCTCCACTTT. Together with reference TRBV9 and TRBJ1-6, the CDR3 gives the full variable domain: DSGVTQTPKHLITATGQRVTLRCSPRSGDLSVYWYQQSLDQGLQFLIQYYNGEERAKGNILERFSAQQFPDLHSELNLSSLELGDSALYFCASSEGQGYSPLHFGNGTRLTVT.

The V gene is TRBV7-6, the J gene TRBJ1-3, with 9 bases aligning to TRBD1. The germline CDR1 and CDR2 sequences are SGHVS and FNYEAQ. Trimming took 0 bases from V and 2 from J; bases not matched to a gene: 5. CDR3 length: 17 amino acids. This CDR3 reads CASSLAGTGIAGNTIYF. CDR3 nucleotide sequence: TGTGCCAGCAGCTTAGCCGGGACAGGGATAGCTGGAAACACCATATATTTT.

The DNA for the CDR3 is TGTGCCTGGAACAGGGGAGAGGTATATGGCTACACCTTC. Its protein product is CAWNRGEVYGYTF. The chain joins TRBV30 to TRBJ1-2, with 7 bases identical to TRBD1. The ends lost 4 bases at V and 5 bases at J; junction bases unmatched: 7. This CDR3 has 13 amino acids. Germline V CDR1 and CDR2: GTSNPN, SVGIG (reference sequence).

The chain links TRBV14 to TRBJ2-7, with TRBD2 as a possible D gene (5 bases). Germline lookup yields CDR1 SGHDN and CDR2 FVKESK. The CDR3 runs 14 residues. V shed 2 bases and J shed 7 bases, with 15 bases lying between them. CDR3 amino acids: CASSQRPGKQEQYV. In DNA, the CDR3 is TGTGCCAGCAGCCAAAGACCCGGGAAACAGGAGCAGTACGTC.

The gene calls are TRBV5-6 and TRBJ1-4, with D perhaps TRBD1 (5 bases). This CDR3 has 15 amino acids. Germline lookup yields CDR1 SGHDT and CDR2 YYEEEE. V lost 4 bases and J lost 6, with 16 bases in between. CDR3 DNA: TGTGCCAGCAGCCCCTGGTGGGGCGCGGATGAAAAACTGTTTTTT. Translated, it gives CASSPWWGADEKLFF.

This clone was counted once. This sequence joins TRBV27 and TRBJ1-2; 9 bases agree with TRBD1. The trim removed 6 bases at V and 5 bases at J, leaving 10 bases unmatched. The CDR3 has 15 amino acids. CDR1 is MNHEY, CDR2 SMNVEV, per germline (reference sequence). The CDR3 loop is CASRGVGQGQYGYTF. CDR3 in DNA: TGTGCCAGCAGGGGGGTGGGACAGGGCCAATATGGCTACACCTTC.

This chain connects TRBV10-3 to TRBJ1-2; 10 nucleotides line up with TRBD1. Germline trimming cut 6 bases from V and 6 bases from J; bases unmatched to any gene: 19. CDR1 is ENHRY and CDR2 is SYGVKD in the germline V gene. This CDR3 spans 18 amino acids. CDR3 bases: TGTGCCATCAGGGGGGACAGGGGAAATGAGAAAAATACGGATGGCTACACCTTC. Amino acid sequence: CAIRGDRGNEKNTDGYTF.

The J gene is TRBJ1-2, the V gene TRBV29-1, with a possible D match to TRBD1 (6 bases). The CDR3 extends over 12 amino acids. Trimming pared 7 bases from V and 3 bases from J, leaving 12 bases between. Germline CDR1 and CDR2: SQVTM and ANQGSEA. The chain's CDR3 is CSGRDTYYGYTF. The CDR3 coding sequence is TGCAGCGGAAGGGACACCTACTATGGCTACACCTTC. The variable domain in full, with the rest retrieved from reference TRBV29-1 and TRBJ1-2, is SAVISQKPSRDICQRGTSLTIQCQVDSQVTMMFWYRQQPGQSLTLIATANQGSEATYESGFVIDKFPISRPNLTFSTLTVSNMSPEDSSIYLCSGRDTYYGYTFGSGTRLTVV.

The chain joins TRBV5-4 to TRBJ2-1; TRBD2 is a possible D gene (5 bases). The CDR3 sequence is 15 residues long. V lost 3 bases to trimming and J lost 0 bases, with 10 bases between them. CDR1 and CDR2 (germline): SGHNT, YYREEE (reference sequence). The chain's CDR3 is CASSSGLRSYNEQFF. The CDR3 nucleotides read TGTGCCAGCAGCTCTGGACTCCGCTCCTACAATGAGCAGTTCTTC. The variable domain in full, completed from reference TRBV5-4 and TRBJ2-1, reads ETGVTQSPTHLIKTRGQQVTLRCSSQSGHNTVSWYQQALGQGPQFIFQYYREEENGRGNFPPRFSGLQFPNYSSELNVNALELDDSALYLCASSSGLRSYNEQFFGPGTRLTVL.

The rearrangement links TRBV3-1 (or the pseudogene TRBV3-2) to TRBJ1-5; TRBD1 is a possible D gene (5 bases). CDR3 length: 15 amino acids. The V gene's germline CDR1 is LGHDT and CDR2 YNNKEL (reference sequence). The V end lost 4 bases, the J end lost 0 bases, and 10 bases lay between the germline ends. CDR3 in amino acids: CASSLGGGSNQPQHF. In DNA form, the CDR3 reads TGTGCCAGCAGCCTCGGGGGGGGTAGCAATCAGCCCCAGCATTTT.